These T cell receptor beta chains were read from a single sample in a study of molecular identifiers for immune sequencing clone quantification. TCRdb processed the PCR reads anew with MiXCR; each CDR3 protein has one entry. The sample includes about 630,000 distinct CDR3 sequences, about 25% of them seen just once. The sequenced sample was naive CD8+ T cells from blood, with Jurkat cell RNA spiked in. All receptors derive from a human donor in good health. Some libraries in this study had Jurkat cell RNA spiked in. CDR3s include the opening cysteine and the closing phenylalanine or tryptophan. The D gene is left open where the match is weak. Size is stated for part of the rows, as once, few or many counts, or as a class when the clone is expanded.

CDR3,DNA,length,J,D,V,size
CASSLRRGLDQETQYF,TGCGCCAGCAGCTTGCGAAGGGGGCTGGACCAAGAGACCCAGTACTTC,16,TRBJ2-5,TRBD1,TRBV5-1,many
CASSLYMAGPQETQYF,TGTGCCAGCAGTTTATATATGGCGGGACCCCAAGAGACCCAGTACTTC,16,TRBJ2-5,.,TRBV27,.
CASSLLGQGRGELFF,TGTGCCAGCAGTTTATTGGGACAGGGACGCGGGGAGCTGTTTTTT,15,TRBJ2-2,TRBD1,TRBV27,.
CASGLAGRSYEQYF,TGTGCCAGTGGACTAGCGGGCCGATCCTACGAGCAGTACTTC,14,TRBJ2-7,TRBD2,TRBV6-2/TRBV6-3,.
CASSYPGGTGELFF,TGTGCCAGCAGTTACCCGGGCGGCACCGGGGAGCTGTTTTTT,14,TRBJ2-2,.,TRBV7-9,.
CASSPSMGPSDEQFF,TGTGCCAGCAGCCCGTCAATGGGGCCATCGGATGAGCAGTTCTTC,15,TRBJ2-1,.,TRBV7-9,few
CSARVRVGTYEQYF,TGCAGTGCTAGAGTCAGGGTGGGTACCTACGAGCAGTACTTC,14,TRBJ2-7,.,TRBV20-1,.
CASSSSTPSVADRGANVLTF,TGTGCCAGCAGCTCATCAACCCCCTCGGTGGCCGACCGCGGGGCCAACGTCCTGACTTTC,20,TRBJ2-6,.,TRBV5-4,many
CASSFLRLGTEVDYGYTF,TGTGCCAGCAGTTTCTTAAGGTTGGGGACAGAGGTTGACTATGGCTACACCTTC,18,TRBJ1-2,TRBD1,TRBV12-3/TRBV12-4,many
CASLVGQGRSYEQYF,TGTGCCAGCCTCGTCGGGCAGGGTCGGTCCTACGAGCAGTACTTC,15,TRBJ2-7,.,TRBV7-4,few
CASSFLLLNYGYTF,TGTGCCAGCAGTTTTTTGCTCCTTAACTATGGCTACACCTTC,14,TRBJ1-2,.,TRBV28,.
CASSSGGQGSEQYF,TGTGCCAGCAGTAGCGGCGGACAGGGGAGCGAGCAGTACTTC,14,TRBJ2-7,TRBD1,TRBV28,.